This T cell receptor (beta chain) comes out of a study of spatial heterogeneity in lung cancer. Across the whole study: Raw sequencing reads included, on average, more than eight appearances of each unique TCR and UMI combination.

The V end lost 1 base, the J end lost 7 bases, and 2 bases lay between the germline ends. The CDR3 covers 11 residues. CDR1 is SGHVS, CDR2 FQNEAQ, per germline. Overall study results and limits: Relative to follow-up, resection was when ubiquitous expanded tumor TCRs appeared more in blood.

This clonotype was seen repeatedly, ten times or more. Its antigen is still unknown. TCR cDNA molecules each carried a unique molecular identifier. TCRdb re-derived calls from the 5' RACE reads in MiXCR, one entry per CDR3 protein. The sample records tens of thousands of distinct CDR3 sequences, 6.9% being singletons. As for time point: sample taken at primary tumor resection. Whole RNA obtained from tumor, nontumor lung or frozen PBMC underwent sequencing without sorting. The source material was PBMCs, sampled at surgery. This chain links TRBV7-8 with TRBJ2-1; D remains ambiguous. The TCR originated in a male donor with early-stage non-small cell lung cancer. CDR3 sequence: CASSLGNEQFF. Here the CDR3 DNA reads TGTGCCAGCAGCTTAGGAAATGAGCAGTTCTTC.